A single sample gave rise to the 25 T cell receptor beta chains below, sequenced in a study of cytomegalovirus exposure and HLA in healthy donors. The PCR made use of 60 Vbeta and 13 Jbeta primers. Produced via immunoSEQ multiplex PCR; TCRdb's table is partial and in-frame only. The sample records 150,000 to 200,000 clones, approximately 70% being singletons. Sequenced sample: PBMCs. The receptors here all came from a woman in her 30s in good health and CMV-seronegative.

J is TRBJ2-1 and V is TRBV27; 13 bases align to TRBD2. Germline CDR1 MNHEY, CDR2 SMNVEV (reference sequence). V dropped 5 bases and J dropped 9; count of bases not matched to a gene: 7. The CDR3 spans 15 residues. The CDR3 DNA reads TGTGCCAGCAGTAAAGGACTAGCGGGAGTAGTTGAGCAGTTCTTC. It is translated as CASSKGLAGVVEQFF.

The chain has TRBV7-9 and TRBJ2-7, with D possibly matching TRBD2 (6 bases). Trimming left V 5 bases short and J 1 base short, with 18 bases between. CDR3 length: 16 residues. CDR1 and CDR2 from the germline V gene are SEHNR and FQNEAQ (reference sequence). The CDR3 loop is CASSKWAGLASYEQYF. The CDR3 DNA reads TGTGCCAGCAGCAAATGGGCGGGACTGGCATCCTACGAGCAGTACTTC. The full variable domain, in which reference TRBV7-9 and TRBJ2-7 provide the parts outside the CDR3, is DTGVSQNPRHKITKRGQNVTFRCDPISEHNRLYWYRQTLGQGPEFLTYFQNEAQLEKSRLLSDRFSAERPKGSFSTLEIQRTEQGDSAMYLCASSKWAGLASYEQYFGPGTRLTVT.

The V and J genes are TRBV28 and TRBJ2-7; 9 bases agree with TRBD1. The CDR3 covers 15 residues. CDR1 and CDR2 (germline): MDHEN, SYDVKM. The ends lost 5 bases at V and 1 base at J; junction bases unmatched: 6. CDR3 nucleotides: TGTGCCAGCAGTCATACCGGGACAGGGTCCTACGAGCAGTACTTC. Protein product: CASSHTGTGSYEQYF.

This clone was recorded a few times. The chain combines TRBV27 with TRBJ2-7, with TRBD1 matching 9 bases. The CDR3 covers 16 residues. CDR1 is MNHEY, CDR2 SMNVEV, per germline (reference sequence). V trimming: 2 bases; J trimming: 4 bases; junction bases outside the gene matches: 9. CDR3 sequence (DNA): TGTGCCAGCAGTTTAGGACCCGGGACAGGGATTTACGAGCAGTACTTC. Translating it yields CASSLGPGTGIYEQYF.

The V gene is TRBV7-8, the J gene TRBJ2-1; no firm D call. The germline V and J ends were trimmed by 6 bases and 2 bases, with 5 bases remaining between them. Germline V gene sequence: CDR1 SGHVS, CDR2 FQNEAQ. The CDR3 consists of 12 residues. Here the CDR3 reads CASSRAYNEQFF. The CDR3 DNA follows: TGTGCCAGCAGTCGTGCCTACAATGAGCAGTTCTTC.

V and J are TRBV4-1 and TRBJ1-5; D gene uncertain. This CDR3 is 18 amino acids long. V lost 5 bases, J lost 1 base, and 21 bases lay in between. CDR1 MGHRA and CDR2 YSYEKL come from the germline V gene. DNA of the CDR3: TGCGCCAGCAGCTCGACGAAATACGGGGAAGGCAGCAATCAGCCCCAGCATTTT. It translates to CASSSTKYGEGSNQPQHF.

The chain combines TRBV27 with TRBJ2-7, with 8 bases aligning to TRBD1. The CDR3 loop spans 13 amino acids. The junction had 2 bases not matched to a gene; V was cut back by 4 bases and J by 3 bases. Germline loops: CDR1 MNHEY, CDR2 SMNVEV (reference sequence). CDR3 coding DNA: TGTGCCAGCAGTTATGGACAGGGCTACGAGCAGTACTTC. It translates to CASSYGQGYEQYF.

The CDR3 reads CASSLTGGPYEQYF. The CDR3, as DNA: TGTGCCAGCAGCTTAACAGGGGGCCCCTACGAGCAGTACTTC. The chain employs TRBV5-4 and TRBJ2-7; TRBD1 aligns across 9 bases. Germline-derived CDR1 and CDR2 are SGHNT and YYREEE (reference sequence). The length of the CDR3 is 14 residues. The trim removed 2 bases at V and 2 bases at J, leaving 2 bases unmatched.

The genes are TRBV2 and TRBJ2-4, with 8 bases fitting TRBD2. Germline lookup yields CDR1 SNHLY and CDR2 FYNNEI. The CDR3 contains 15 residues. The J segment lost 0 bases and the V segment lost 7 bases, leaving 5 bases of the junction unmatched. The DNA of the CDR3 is TGTGCCAGCACCCAACTAGCGGTAGCCAAAAACATTCAGTACTTC. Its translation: CASTQLAVAKNIQYF.

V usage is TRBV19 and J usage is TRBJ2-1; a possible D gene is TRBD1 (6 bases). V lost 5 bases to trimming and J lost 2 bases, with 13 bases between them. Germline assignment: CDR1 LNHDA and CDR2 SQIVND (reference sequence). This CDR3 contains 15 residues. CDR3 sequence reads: CASSLNREPYNEQFF. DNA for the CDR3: TGTGCCAGTAGTTTGAACAGGGAACCCTACAATGAGCAGTTCTTC. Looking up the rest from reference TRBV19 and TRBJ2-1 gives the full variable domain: DGGITQSPKYLFRKEGQNVTLSCEQNLNHDAMYWYRQDPGQGLRLIYYSQIVNDFQKGDIAEGYSVSREKKESFPLTVTSAQKNPTAFYLCASSLNREPYNEQFFGPGTRLTVL.

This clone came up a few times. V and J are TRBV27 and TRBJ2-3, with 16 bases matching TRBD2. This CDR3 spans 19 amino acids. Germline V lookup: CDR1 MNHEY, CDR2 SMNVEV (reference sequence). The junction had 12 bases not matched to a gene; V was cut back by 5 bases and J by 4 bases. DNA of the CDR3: TGTGCCAGCAGTAAGATCAGTGGGGGACTAGCGGGAGGGCCAGATACGCAGTATTTT. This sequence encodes CASSKISGGLAGGPDTQYF.

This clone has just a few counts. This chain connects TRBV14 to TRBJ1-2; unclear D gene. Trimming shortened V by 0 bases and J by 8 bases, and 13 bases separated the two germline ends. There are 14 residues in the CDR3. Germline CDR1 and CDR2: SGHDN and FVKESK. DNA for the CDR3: TGTGCCAGCAGCCAAGATATCGGGATGGGCGGCTACACCTTC. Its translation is CASSQDIGMGGYTF.

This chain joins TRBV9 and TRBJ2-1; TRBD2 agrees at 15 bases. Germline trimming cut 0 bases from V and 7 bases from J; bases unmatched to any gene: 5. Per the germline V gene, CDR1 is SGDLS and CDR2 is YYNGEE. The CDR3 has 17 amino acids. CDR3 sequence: CASSVEGTSGRWNEQFF. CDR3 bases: TGTGCCAGCAGCGTAGAAGGGACTAGCGGGAGGTGGAATGAGCAGTTCTTC. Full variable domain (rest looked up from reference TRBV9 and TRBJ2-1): DSGVTQTPKHLITATGQRVTLRCSPRSGDLSVYWYQQSLDQGLQFLIQYYNGEERAKGNILERFSAQQFPDLHSELNLSSLELGDSALYFCASSVEGTSGRWNEQFFGPGTRLTVL.

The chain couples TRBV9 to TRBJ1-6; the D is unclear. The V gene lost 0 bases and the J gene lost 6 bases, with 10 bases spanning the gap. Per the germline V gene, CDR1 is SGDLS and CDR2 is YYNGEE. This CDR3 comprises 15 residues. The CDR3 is CASSVGPGINSPLHF. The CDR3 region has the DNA TGTGCCAGCAGCGTAGGCCCAGGCATTAATTCACCCCTCCACTTT.

The CDR3 protein is CASTFSAAPTSEQYF. The CDR3 region has the DNA TGCGCCAGCACCTTCTCAGCTGCCCCGACTTCGGAGCAGTACTTC. This sequence joins TRBV4-1 and TRBJ2-7; D is unclear. V was cut by 7 bases and J by 7 bases, with 23 bases left in between. The germline gives CDR1 MGHRA, CDR2 YSYEKL. The CDR3 sequence is 15 residues long.

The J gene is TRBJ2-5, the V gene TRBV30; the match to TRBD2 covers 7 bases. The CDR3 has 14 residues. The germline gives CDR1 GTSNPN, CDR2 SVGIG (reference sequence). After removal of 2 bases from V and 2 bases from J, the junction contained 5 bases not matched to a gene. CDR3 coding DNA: TGTGCCTGGAGTTCCCAGGGACTACAAGAGACCCAGTACTTC. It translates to CAWSSQGLQETQYF.

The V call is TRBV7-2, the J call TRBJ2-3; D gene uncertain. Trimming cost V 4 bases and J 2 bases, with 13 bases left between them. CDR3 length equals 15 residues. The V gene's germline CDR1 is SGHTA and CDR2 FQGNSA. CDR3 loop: CASSSEVINTDTQYF. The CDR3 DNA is TGTGCCAGCAGCTCCGAGGTTATTAACACAGATACGCAGTATTTT.

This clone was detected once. CDR3 region: CTGGGSYTEAFF. CDR3 DNA: TGCACGGGAGGAGGGTCGTACACTGAAGCTTTCTTT. V usage is TRBV1 and J usage is TRBJ1-1. TRBV1 is classified as a pseudogene. CDR3 length equals 12 residues.

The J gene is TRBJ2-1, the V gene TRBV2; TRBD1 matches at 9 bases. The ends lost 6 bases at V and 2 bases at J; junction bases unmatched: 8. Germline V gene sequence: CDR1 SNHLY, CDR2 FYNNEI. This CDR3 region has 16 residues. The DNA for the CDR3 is TGTGCCAGCAGGAGAGACCGGGACAGGGCCTACAATGAGCAGTTCTTC. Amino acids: CASRRDRDRAYNEQFF.

CDR3 amino acids: CASSQGPRRQGPYEQYF. The DNA of the CDR3 is TGCGCCAGCAGCCAAGGTCCCCGGAGACAGGGCCCCTACGAGCAGTACTTC. The chain joins TRBV4-1 to TRBJ2-7; TRBD1 matches 7 bases. CDR3 size: 17 residues. V was pared by 1 base and J by 2 bases, with 11 bases of the junction left unmatched. Germline V gives CDR1 MGHRA, CDR2 YSYEKL.

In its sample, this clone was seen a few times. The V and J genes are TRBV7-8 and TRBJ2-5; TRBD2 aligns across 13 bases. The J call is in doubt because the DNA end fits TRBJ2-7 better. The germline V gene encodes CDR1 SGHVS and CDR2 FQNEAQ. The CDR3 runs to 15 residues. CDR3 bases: TGTGCCAGCAGCCCGACTCGGACTAGCGGGAGCGAGCAGTACTTC. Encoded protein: CASSPTRTSGSEQYF.

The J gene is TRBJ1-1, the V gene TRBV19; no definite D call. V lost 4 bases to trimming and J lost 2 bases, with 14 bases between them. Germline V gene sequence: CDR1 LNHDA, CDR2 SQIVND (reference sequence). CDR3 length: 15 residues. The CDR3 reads CASSTEGLGNTEAFF. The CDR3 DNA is TGTGCCAGTAGTACAGAGGGCCTGGGTAACACTGAAGCTTTCTTT.

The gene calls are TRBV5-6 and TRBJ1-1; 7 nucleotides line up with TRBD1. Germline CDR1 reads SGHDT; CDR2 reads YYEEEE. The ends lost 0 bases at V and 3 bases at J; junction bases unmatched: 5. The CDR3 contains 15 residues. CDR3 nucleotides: TGTGCCAGCAGCTTGGGGACAGGTGCCCACACTGAAGCTTTCTTT. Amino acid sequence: CASSLGTGAHTEAFF.

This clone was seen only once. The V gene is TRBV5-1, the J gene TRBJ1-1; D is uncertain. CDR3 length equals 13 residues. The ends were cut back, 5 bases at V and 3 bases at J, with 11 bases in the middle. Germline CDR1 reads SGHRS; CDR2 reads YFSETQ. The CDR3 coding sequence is TGCGCCAGCAGTTTCGAACGGGACACTGAAGCTTTCTTT. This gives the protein CASSFERDTEAFF.

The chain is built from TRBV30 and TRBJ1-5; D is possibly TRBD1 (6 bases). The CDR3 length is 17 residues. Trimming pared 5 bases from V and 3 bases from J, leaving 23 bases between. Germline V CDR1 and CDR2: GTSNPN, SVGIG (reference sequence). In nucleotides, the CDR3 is TGTGCCTGGGAGGGAGATAAGGCAGGGGTGGCCAATCAGCCCCAGCATTTT. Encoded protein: CAWEGDKAGVANQPQHF.